Below are 4 T cell receptor beta chains sequenced from a single sample in a study of cytomegalovirus exposure and HLA in healthy donors. PCR amplification relied on 60 Vbeta primers (plus 13 Jbeta primers). Sequencing used immunoSEQ multiplex PCR; TCRdb keeps in-frame clones, though not all of them. The profile covers over 90,000 clones, with 73% appearing a single time and less than 4% taken by the ten largest. The sample was PBMCs. These receptors were taken from a man between 40 and 49 years old in good health and CMV-seronegative.

V is TRBV4-1 and J is TRBJ1-6; a possible D gene is TRBD1 (5 bases). CDR1 and CDR2 (germline): MGHRA, YSYEKL. V was cut by 1 base and J by 10 bases, with 17 bases left in between. This CDR3 spans 16 amino acids. The CDR3 DNA sequence: TGCGCCAGCAGCCAAGGGGCAGGGTTTTTGTTATCACCCCTCCACTTT. It yields the protein CASSQGAGFLLSPLHF.

The gene calls are TRBV28 and TRBJ2-2; 7 bases line up with TRBD1. CDR3 length: 14 amino acids. Germline V CDR1 and CDR2: MDHEN, SYDVKM. Trimming removed 0 bases from V and 6 bases from J; junction bases left unmatched: 1. CDR3: CASSLWDRPGELFF. Here the CDR3 DNA reads TGTGCCAGCAGTTTATGGGACAGGCCCGGGGAGCTGTTTTTT.

The genes are TRBV19 and TRBJ1-5; D perhaps matches TRBD1 (5 bases). The CDR3 has 14 amino acids. Germline assignment: CDR1 LNHDA and CDR2 SQIVND (reference sequence). Trimming removed 4 bases from V and 4 bases from J, with 11 bases in between. CDR3 coding DNA: TGTGCCAGTAGTACCGGACAATCTAATCAGCCCCAGCATTTT. This codes for CASSTGQSNQPQHF. Based on the CDR3 plus reference TRBV19 and TRBJ1-5, the full variable domain is DGGITQSPKYLFRKEGQNVTLSCEQNLNHDAMYWYRQDPGQGLRLIYYSQIVNDFQKGDIAEGYSVSREKKESFPLTVTSAQKNPTAFYLCASSTGQSNQPQHFGDGTRLSIL.

The gene calls are TRBV2 and TRBJ2-7; the D is unclear. Germline CDR1 is SNHLY and CDR2 is FYNNEI. This CDR3 is built from 12 residues. V lost 3 bases, J lost 3 bases, and 6 bases lay in between. CDR3 loop: CASSDQVYEQYF. The CDR3 DNA reads as TGTGCCAGCAGTGACCAGGTCTACGAGCAGTACTTC.